This T cell receptor beta chain came from a study of T cell changes during pregnancy in multiple sclerosis. The repertoire was sequenced with immunoSEQ multiplex PCR; TCRdb's copy has only in-frame clones and lacks some. The sample has about 23,000 clones, over 75% seen once. This clone was found a few times. The CDR3 has 16 amino acids. In germline, CDR1 is KGHSH, CDR2 LQKENI. Between the trimmed V and J ends, which lost 0 bases and 7 bases, there was a span of 15 bases. The source was CD8+ T cells from peripheral blood mononuclear cells, collected after pregnancy. This chain joins TRBV18 and TRBJ1-4, with a possible D match to TRBD1 (5 bases). The source of this sequence is a female donor with multiple sclerosis, enrolled in a pregnancy study. CDR3 region: CASSPPGRGSGEKLFF. As DNA, the CDR3 is TGTGCCAGCTCACCACCGGGAAGGGGCTCGGGTGAAAAACTGTTTTTT.